This section outlines one TCR beta chain sequence together with its context. What it binds is not known. Germline values: CDR1 LNHDA, CDR2 SQIVND (reference sequence). V lost 0 bases and J lost 11, with 16 bases in between. The CDR3 consists of 14 residues. Repertoires were generated with immunoSEQ multiplex PCR, while TCRdb's copy carries only in-frame clones and drops some. The table shows approximately 75,000 clones, with 90% occurring only once. The data belong to a study of identifying expanded T cells in peripheral blood. Findings of the study overall: Two-week clone count variance significantly increased as total template count grew. About 1.3 clones differed between technical replicates, versus around 16 and 19 over time.

Healthy donors had no documented immune events, such as infections, while sampled. The chain employs TRBV19 and TRBJ1-1; no definite D call. The origin of this receptor is a person aged 18-70 years in good health. Material: blood. The CDR3 loop reads CASSIDREGGIAFF. DNA for the CDR3: TGTGCCAGTAGTATAGATAGGGAGGGAGGTATCGCTTTCTTT.